This entry features one TCR beta chain sequence. The target antigen is unknown. The length of the CDR3 is 13 residues. Germline CDR1 and CDR2: LNHDA and SQIVND (reference sequence). Trimming removed 10 bases at V and 8 bases at J, with 17 bases between. TCRdb ran MiXCR on the 5' RACE reads and lists one entry per CDR3 protein. This sample carries approximately 64,000 distinct CDR3 sequences, roughly a fifth of them seen once, and the ten largest clones take 16%. The entry originates in a study of early T cells in non-severe SARS-CoV-2 infection. Study-wide results and limits: The VDJdb matching leaned toward anti-spike CD8 responses and overlooked private and CD4 specificities.

The gene calls are TRBV19 and TRBJ1-4; D unresolved. This clonotype was sampled from an adult who was a healthcare worker with PCR-confirmed SARS-CoV-2 infection or an uninfected control (not recorded which). The specimen was whole blood, collected at baseline. The CDR3 DNA follows: TGTGCCACTGGGAGCCAGGTAGACGAAAAACTGTTTTTT. Encoded protein: CATGSQVDEKLFF.